These 32 T cell receptor beta chains share one sample of origin, sequenced in a study of blood T cells in healthy people across ages. The use of a sample-barcoded 5' primer and a J-beta primer mix characterized a second PCR of roughly 7 to 12 cycles. TCRdb itself ran the 5' RACE reads through MiXCR, one entry per CDR3 protein. The profile shows about 970,000 distinct CDR3 sequences, about 51% of them singletons. The specimen sequenced was blood. These receptors came from a woman aged 55-75 years in good health.

This clonotype was counted only a few times. J is TRBJ1-2 and V is TRBV7-2, with 11 bases aligning to TRBD1. Germline V lookup: CDR1 SGHTA, CDR2 FQGNSA. This CDR3 is built from 16 residues. Unmatched junction bases numbered 11, after V lost 5 bases and J lost 6 bases. The CDR3 reads CASSLSRGQGADGYTF. The DNA of the CDR3 is TGTGCCAGCAGCCTATCTCGCGGACAGGGGGCTGATGGCTACACCTTC.

The chain carries TRBV30 and TRBJ2-7; 9 nucleotides line up with TRBD2. V shed 1 base and J 2 bases; nucleotides not matched to a gene: 6. Germline CDR1 is GTSNPN and CDR2 is SVGIG (reference sequence). The CDR3 runs 15 residues. The CDR3 here is CAWSELAGMTYEQYF. Here the CDR3 DNA reads TGTGCCTGGAGTGAGCTAGCGGGAATGACCTACGAGCAGTACTTC.

V and J are TRBV25-1 and TRBJ2-1; D gene ambiguous. The germline V and J ends were trimmed by 3 bases and 0 bases, with 12 bases remaining between them. The CDR3 length is 16 residues. CDR1 and CDR2 (germline): MGHDK, SYGVNS. CDR3 in DNA: TGTGCCAGCAGTGAGGTCTTCGTCGGCTCCTACAATGAGCAGTTCTTC. Protein product: CASSEVFVGSYNEQFF.

A single count supports this clonotype. This chain joins TRBV6-1 and TRBJ2-1; 7 bases align to TRBD2. With V trimmed by 1 base and J by 7 bases, 7 bases remained unmatched. This CDR3 region has 15 residues. Germline CDR1 is MNHNS and CDR2 is SASEGT. DNA for the CDR3: TGTGCCAGCAGTGAAGATAGGGGAGGGTGGAATGAGCAGTTCTTC. Amino acid sequence: CASSEDRGGWNEQFF.

The chain couples TRBV20-1 to TRBJ2-4; D might be TRBD2 (6 bases). This CDR3 comprises 14 residues. The germline V gene has CDR1 DFQATT and CDR2 SNEGSKA (reference sequence). V gave up 1 base and J gave up 8 bases, with 15 bases separating them. This chain's CDR3 is CSARGPGEAYIQYF. The CDR3 nucleotides are TGCAGTGCTAGAGGGCCCGGGGAGGCTTACATTCAGTACTTC.

The gene calls are TRBV18 and TRBJ2-4, with 8 positions matching TRBD1. The J call may not be correct, given that the DNA end is closer to TRBJ2-7. From germline, CDR1 is KGHSH and CDR2 LQKENI. CDR3 size: 14 residues. CDR3 region: CARTSTGGLYEQYF. CDR3 in DNA: TGTGCCCGCACCTCAACAGGGGGATTATACGAGCAGTACTTC.

A note on this clonotype: This may be a read error, as it is one base from a much larger clone. This chain joins TRBV6-1 and TRBJ2-5; D is possibly TRBD1 (5 bases). In germline, CDR1 is MNHNS, CDR2 SASEGT. Trimming left V 6 bases short and J 5 bases short, with 10 bases between. The CDR3 runs 12 residues. CDR3 DNA: TGTGCCAGCAGCAAACAGGCGGAGACCCAGTACTTC. As protein: CASSKQAETQYF.

The chain couples TRBV20-1 to TRBJ2-7, with no clear D. Trimming cost V 3 bases and J 6 bases, with 9 bases left between them. This CDR3 spans 11 amino acids. Germline assignment: CDR1 DFQATT and CDR2 SNEGSKA (reference sequence). This CDR3 is CSARGMGEQYF. The DNA for the CDR3 is TGCAGTGCTAGGGGGATGGGCGAGCAGTACTTC.

V gene TRBV12-3 or TRBV12-4 combines with J gene TRBJ1-2, with D unclear. The CDR3 has 13 amino acids. The CDR3 loop is CATLTAERDGYTF. The CDR3 bases are TGTGCAACGCTAACAGCGGAACGGGATGGCTACACCTTC.

The rearrangement links TRBV7-2 to TRBJ1-2; D is ambiguous. CDR1 and CDR2 (germline): SGHTA, FQGNSA. This CDR3 has 14 amino acids. The V and J ends lost 6 bases and 4 bases respectively, with 15 bases between them. CDR3 amino acids: CASSSAPRAYGYTF. CDR3 nucleotides: TGTGCCAGCAGTTCAGCTCCACGGGCCTATGGCTACACCTTC.

This chain links TRBV2 with TRBJ1-2; 11 nucleotides match TRBD1. This CDR3 comprises 16 residues. The V segment lost 4 bases and the J segment 6 bases; nucleotides outside the gene matches: 10. Germline V gene sequence: CDR1 SNHLY, CDR2 FYNNEI. In nucleotides, the CDR3 is TGTGCCAGCAGTGTTTTGCTCGGACAGGGGGCGCATGGCTACACCTTC. Its translation: CASSVLLGQGAHGYTF.

The chain combines TRBV4-1 with TRBJ1-6; D possibly corresponds to TRBD1 (5 bases). Per germline, CDR1 MGHRA and CDR2 YSYEKL. CDR3 length: 20 amino acids. V lost 6 bases to trimming and J lost 8 bases, with 32 bases between them. The CDR3 sequence is CASRAPGTFPRASRDSPLHF. In DNA, the CDR3 is TGCGCCAGCAGAGCGCCCGGGACCTTCCCTCGGGCTTCCCGGGATTCACCCCTCCACTTT.

This chain links TRBV20-1 with TRBJ2-1; D assignment may be TRBD1 or TRBD2 (5 bases each). The end of the DNA aligns better with TRBJ2-7, so the J call may be wrong. CDR3 length equals 14 residues. The germline CDR1 and CDR2 sequences are DFQATT and SNEGSKA (reference sequence). CDR3 coding DNA: TGCAGTGCTACCCTAGCAGGGAGTGTGCGCGAGCAGTACTTC. This encodes CSATLAGSVREQYF.

In its sample, this clonotype was seen a few times. The V gene is TRBV7-9, the J gene TRBJ2-5; 11 bases match TRBD1. The J call is in doubt because the DNA end fits TRBJ2-7 better. Germline lookup yields CDR1 SEHNR and CDR2 FQNEAQ (reference sequence). This CDR3 contains 16 residues. The CDR3 nucleotides are TGTGCCAGCAGCTTTTGGACAGGGGGCCTCCTTTACGAGCAGTACTTC. Translated, it gives CASSFWTGGLLYEQYF.

This clonotype came up once. V and J are TRBV4-1 and TRBJ2-3; TRBD2 is a possible D gene (5 bases). Trimming removed 0 bases from V and 8 bases from J, with 18 bases in between. This CDR3 is 16 amino acids long. The V gene's germline CDR1 is MGHRA and CDR2 YSYEKL. This CDR3 reads CASSQDFTVGGGTQYF. Here the CDR3 DNA reads TGCGCCAGCAGCCAAGATTTTACAGTAGGTGGAGGTACGCAGTATTTT.

For the CDR3, the DNA is TGCGCCAGCAGCCAAGCGAGGGGTAGCGGATACGAGCAGTACTTC. It translates to CASSQARGSGYEQYF. V and J are TRBV4-3 and TRBJ2-5; weak D call: TRBD2 (6 bases). The J call may be in error: the DNA end matches TRBJ2-7 better. The CDR3 extends over 15 amino acids. Germline values: CDR1 LGHNA, CDR2 YSLEER.

This clonotype appeared once. This chain connects TRBV10-1 to TRBJ2-3, with D perhaps TRBD1 (6 bases). CDR3 length equals 16 residues. Germline V gene data show CDR1 as WNHNN and CDR2 as SYGVQD (reference sequence). Trimming took 5 bases from V and 0 from J, leaving 15 bases between them. CDR3 bases: TGCGCCAGCAGTCCTCGGACAGCCAAGAGCACAGATACGCAGTATTTT. Translating gives CASSPRTAKSTDTQYF.

The chain has TRBV30 and TRBJ2-3; 9 bases fit TRBD2. The CDR3 extends over 14 amino acids. Germline values: CDR1 GTSNPN, CDR2 SVGIG (reference sequence). The V and J ends lost 3 bases and 7 bases, in that order; junction bases with no gene match: 8. CDR3 DNA sequence: TGTGCCTGGAGGCTCGAAGCGGGAGGTCATACGCAGTATTTT. This translates into CAWRLEAGGHTQYF.

The J gene is TRBJ2-3, the V gene TRBV6-6; 8 nucleotides match TRBD2. The germline gives CDR1 MNHNY, CDR2 SVGAGI (reference sequence). After removal of 4 bases from V and 4 bases from J, the junction contained 7 bases not matched to a gene. The CDR3 sequence is 15 residues long. The CDR3 sequence is CASSSREGRADTQYF. For the CDR3, the DNA is TGTGCCAGCAGTTCCCGGGAGGGCCGCGCAGATACGCAGTATTTT.

The rearrangement joins TRBV5-1 to TRBJ1-5; no clear D gene. Per the germline V gene, CDR1 is SGHRS and CDR2 is YFSETQ. The V gene lost 2 bases and the J gene lost 13 bases, with 19 bases spanning the gap. The CDR3 loop spans 14 amino acids. CDR3 sequence reads: CASSLTARLIPQHF. In DNA form, the CDR3 reads TGCGCCAGCAGCTTAACGGCCAGACTTATCCCTCAGCATTTT. Combining the CDR3 with reference TRBV5-1 and TRBJ1-5 gives the whole variable domain KAGVTQTPRYLIKTRGQQVTLSCSPISGHRSVSWYQQTPGQGLQFLFEYFSETQRNKGNFPGRFSGRQFSNSRSEMNVSTLELGDSALYLCASSLTARLIPQHFGDGTRLSIL.

This clonotype has just a few counts. One end of the junction is discordant with germline, which a read error may explain. The chain uses TRBV6-6 and TRBJ2-5; D gene ambiguous. This CDR3 spans 16 amino acids. The germline gives CDR1 MNHNY, CDR2 SVGAGI (reference sequence). Written as DNA, the CDR3 is TGTGCCAGCAGTTACTCCCCCACCGAGCAGGAAGACACCCAGTACTTC. Amino acids: CASSYSPTEQEDTQYF.

The CDR3 bases are TGCGCCAGCAGCCATGGGGAGGGGGAGCTGTTTTTT. This sequence encodes CASSHGEGELFF. V and J are TRBV4-1 and TRBJ2-2; D possibly corresponds to TRBD2 (5 bases). The CDR3 covers 12 residues. V lost 3 bases and J lost 8, with 7 bases in between. Germline V gene lookup returns CDR1 MGHRA and CDR2 YSYEKL.

The chain couples TRBV6-5 to TRBJ2-7; possibly TRBD2 for D (5 bases). Trimming took off 7 bases at V and 3 bases at J, with 16 bases between the two ends. Germline V lookup: CDR1 MNHEY, CDR2 SVGAGI. The CDR3 contains 14 residues. CDR3 sequence reads: CASISRGSHYEQYF. CDR3 sequence (DNA): TGTGCCAGCATCTCTCGAGGGTCTCACTACGAGCAGTACTTC.

This chain links TRBV10-3 with TRBJ2-5, with 8 bases lining up with TRBD1. The J call may be faulty, since TRBJ2-7 better matches the DNA end. Germline V gene sequence: CDR1 ENHRY, CDR2 SYGVKD. The CDR3 runs to 13 residues. CDR3: CAGSGTGSYEQYF. The CDR3, as DNA: TGTGCCGGCTCCGGGACAGGTTCTTACGAGCAGTACTTC.

This clonotype has just one count. This sequence joins TRBV20-1 and TRBJ2-3; 9 positions agree with TRBD2. This CDR3 is 17 amino acids long. The V and J ends lost 1 base and 1 base, in that order; junction bases with no gene match: 9. Looked up from germline, CDR1 is DFQATT and CDR2 is SNEGSKA (reference sequence). This CDR3 is CSARVISGRKGTDTQYF. CDR3 nucleotide sequence: TGCAGTGCTAGAGTTATTAGCGGGAGAAAGGGCACAGATACGCAGTATTTT.

The chain joins TRBV3-1 to TRBJ2-5, with 9 bases matching TRBD1. The junction had 7 bases not matched to a gene; V was cut back by 1 base and J by 4 bases. Germline loops: CDR1 LGHDT, CDR2 YNNKEL (reference sequence). The CDR3 loop spans 16 amino acids. The CDR3 loop reads CASSQVRTGEGETQYF. DNA for the CDR3: TGTGCCAGCAGCCAAGTGAGGACAGGGGAGGGAGAGACCCAGTACTTC.

This clonotype occurred a few times. V gene TRBV14 combines with J gene TRBJ2-4, with D uncertain. This CDR3 has 13 amino acids. V lost 1 base and J lost 13, with 14 bases in between. Germline V gene sequence: CDR1 SGHDN, CDR2 FVKESK. In nucleotides, the CDR3 is TGTGCCAGCAGCCAAGGTCGTTCACCGAAGCAGTACTTC. Its translation is CASSQGRSPKQYF.

This clonotype was seen a single time. The rearrangement links TRBV5-1 to TRBJ1-5; TRBD1 is a possible D gene (5 bases). In germline, CDR1 is SGHRS, CDR2 YFSETQ. The CDR3 has 14 amino acids. Between the trimmed V and J ends, which lost 1 base and 3 bases, there was a span of 8 bases. CDR3 nucleotide sequence: TGCGCCAGCAGCTTGTCAGGGTTCAATCAGCCCCAGCATTTT. Amino acid sequence: CASSLSGFNQPQHF.

There are many counts of this clonotype. The chain links TRBV20-1 to TRBJ2-7, with TRBD2 matching 9 bases. Germline V gene sequence: CDR1 DFQATT, CDR2 SNEGSKA (reference sequence). The CDR3 has 14 residues. After removal of 6 bases from V and 2 bases from J, the junction contained 8 bases not matched to a gene. The CDR3 DNA follows: TGCAGTGCCCCGACTAGCGGACCGCCCTACGAGCAGTACTTC. Its translation: CSAPTSGPPYEQYF.

This clonotype has more than one count but fewer than ten. The chain couples TRBV6-2 or TRBV6-3 to TRBJ2-4; perhaps TRBD2 as D (5 bases). V dropped 2 bases and J dropped 5 bases, with 10 bases sitting between them. CDR1 and CDR2 (germline): MNHEY, SVGEGT. The CDR3 covers 14 residues. CDR3 protein: CASSYRRRENIQYF. The CDR3 nucleotides are TGTGCCAGCAGTTACCGTCGGCGGGAAAACATTCAGTACTTC.

This clonotype was observed a handful of times. In DNA form, the CDR3 reads TGTGCCAGCAGTACGAGGACAGGGGACTTCAATCAGCCCCAGCATTTT. Its translation: CASSTRTGDFNQPQHF. The chain carries TRBV27 and TRBJ1-5; 9 positions agree with TRBD1. V lost 5 bases and J lost 3; bases outside the gene matches: 8. From germline, CDR1 is MNHEY and CDR2 SMNVEV (reference sequence). The CDR3 totals 16 residues.

The rearrangement links TRBV5-1 to TRBJ2-7; 9 bases map to TRBD2. CDR1 is SGHRS, CDR2 YFSETQ, per germline. The CDR3 spans 17 residues. Trimming cost V 0 bases and J 0 bases; bases outside gene matches: 7. The CDR3 protein is CASSLAATSGSSYEQYF. CDR3 nucleotides: TGCGCCAGCAGCTTGGCGGCGACTAGCGGAAGCTCCTACGAGCAGTACTTC.